Included here is one TCR beta chain sequence, with context. Random hexamers primed reverse transcription of about 0.5 to 1 ug RNA. TCRdb recomputed calls from the immunoSEQ multiplex PCR reads with MiXCR, one row per CDR3 protein. Among 130,000 or so distinct CDR3 sequences listed, approximately 89% were seen once. The multiple sclerosis controls were treatment-naive patients with relapsing-remitting disease that was stable or active. Germline V gene data show CDR1 as SQVTM and CDR2 as ANQGSEA. The V gene lost 7 bases and the J gene lost 0 bases, with 10 bases spanning the gap. The CDR3 loop spans 13 amino acids. This sample was included in a study of CD8 T cells in Susac syndrome.

The clonotype was recovered from a human donor with multiple sclerosis. The sample comprised CD8+ T cells from PBMCs. The rearrangement uses TRBV29-1 and TRBJ2-1; maybe TRBD1 (5 bases). Written as DNA, the CDR3 is TGCAGCGCCGCAAGGGGCTCCTACAATGAGCAGTTCTTC. Amino acids: CSAARGSYNEQFF.